This T cell receptor (beta chain) was captured by sequencing in a study of T cells after somatic rescue of genetic block. Clones were read by immunoSEQ multiplex PCR, and TCRdb kept only the in-frame ones, dropping some. The sample has roughly 51,000 clones; approximately 96% are singletons. The CDR3 is 17 amino acids. V shed 0 bases and J shed 0 bases, with 12 bases lying between them. Germline assignment: CDR1 MGHRA and CDR2 YSYEKL. This TCR was recovered from a child younger than two. This sequence joins TRBV4-1 and TRBJ1-5, with D possibly matching TRBD1 (5 bases). Sequenced input: peripheral blood mononuclear cells (PBMCs). CDR3 sequence: CASSQDVSGYSNQPQHF. CDR3 sequence (DNA): TGCGCCAGCAGCCAAGATGTATCAGGGTATAGCAATCAGCCCCAGCATTTT.